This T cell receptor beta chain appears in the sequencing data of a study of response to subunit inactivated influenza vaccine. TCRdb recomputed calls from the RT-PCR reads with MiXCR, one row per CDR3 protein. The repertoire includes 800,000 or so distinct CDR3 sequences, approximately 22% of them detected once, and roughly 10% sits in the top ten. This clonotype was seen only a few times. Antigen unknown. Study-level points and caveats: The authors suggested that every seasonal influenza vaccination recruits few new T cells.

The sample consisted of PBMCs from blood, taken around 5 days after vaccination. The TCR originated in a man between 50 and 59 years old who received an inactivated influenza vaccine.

Written as DNA, the CDR3 is TGCAGTGCTAGAGATCGCGGCTTTTATACAGATACGCAGTATTTT. This sequence encodes CSARDRGFYTDTQYF. This chain connects TRBV20-1 to TRBJ2-3; D remains unclear. Germline V gene data show CDR1 as DFQATT and CDR2 as SNEGSKA (reference sequence). Trimming pared 0 bases from V and 3 bases from J, leaving 13 bases between. The CDR3 totals 15 residues.